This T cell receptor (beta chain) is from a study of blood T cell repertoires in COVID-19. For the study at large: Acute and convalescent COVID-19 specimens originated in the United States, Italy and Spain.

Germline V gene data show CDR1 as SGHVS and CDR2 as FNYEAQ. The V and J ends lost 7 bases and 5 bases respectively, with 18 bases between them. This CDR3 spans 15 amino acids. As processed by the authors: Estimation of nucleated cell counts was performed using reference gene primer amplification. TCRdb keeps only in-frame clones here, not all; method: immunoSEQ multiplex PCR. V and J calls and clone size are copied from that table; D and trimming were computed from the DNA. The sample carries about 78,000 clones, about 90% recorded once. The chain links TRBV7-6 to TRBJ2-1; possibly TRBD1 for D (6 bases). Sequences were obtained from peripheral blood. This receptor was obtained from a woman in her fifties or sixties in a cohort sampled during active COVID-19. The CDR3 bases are TGTGCCAGCACCCCAACAGGGACCCAAAACAATGAGCAGTTCTTC. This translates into CASTPTGTQNNEQFF.